This entry lists 4 T cell receptor beta chains sequenced from one sample in a study of CD8 T cells in ankylosing spondylitis. TCRdb passed the 5' RACE reads through MiXCR, listing each CDR3 protein once. Among around 250,000 distinct CDR3 sequences listed, about a sixth were seen once. Source material: blood, either unsorted or a sorted T cell fraction (not recorded which). These receptors were collected from a male donor with ankylosing spondylitis or in good health (not recorded which).

The chain combines TRBV7-9 with TRBJ2-2; possibly TRBD1 for D (6 bases). The germline CDR1 and CDR2 sequences are SEHNR and FQNEAQ (reference sequence). The CDR3 is made up of 12 amino acids. Trimming removed 5 bases from V and 6 bases from J, with 7 bases in between. CDR3 amino acids: CASSHRAGELFF. The CDR3 DNA follows: TGTGCCAGCAGCCACAGGGCCGGGGAGCTGTTTTTT.

This clonotype was recorded only once. V gene TRBV15 combines with J gene TRBJ2-5; TRBD2 matches 12 bases. V lost 3 bases, J lost 4 bases, and 3 bases stayed unmatched. This CDR3 is built from 15 residues. Germline CDR1 reads LNHNV; CDR2 reads YYDKDF (reference sequence). This chain's CDR3 is CATSSRGLAGETQYF. The CDR3 DNA is TGTGCCACCAGCAGCCGGGGACTAGCGGGAGAGACCCAGTACTTC.

This clonotype appeared many times. The CDR3 sequence: CASSVGTEQFF. The CDR3 nucleotides are TGTGCCAGCAGCGTAGGGACCGAGCAGTTCTTC. The chain uses TRBV7-3 and TRBJ2-1; D tentatively reads TRBD1 or TRBD2 (5 bases each). The CDR3 spans 11 residues. Germline-derived CDR1 and CDR2 are SGHTA and FQGTGA. Between the trimmed V and J ends, which lost 5 bases and 10 bases, there was a span of 9 bases.

The V call is TRBV20-1, the J call TRBJ2-1, with TRBD2 matching over 10 bases. Germline assignment: CDR1 DFQATT and CDR2 SNEGSKA (reference sequence). The CDR3 totals 16 residues. Germline trimming cut 4 bases from V and 1 base from J; bases unmatched to any gene: 7. The CDR3 DNA is TGCAGTGCTAAACCCCTAGCGGGAGAGTCCTACAATGAGCAGTTCTTC. It yields the protein CSAKPLAGESYNEQFF.